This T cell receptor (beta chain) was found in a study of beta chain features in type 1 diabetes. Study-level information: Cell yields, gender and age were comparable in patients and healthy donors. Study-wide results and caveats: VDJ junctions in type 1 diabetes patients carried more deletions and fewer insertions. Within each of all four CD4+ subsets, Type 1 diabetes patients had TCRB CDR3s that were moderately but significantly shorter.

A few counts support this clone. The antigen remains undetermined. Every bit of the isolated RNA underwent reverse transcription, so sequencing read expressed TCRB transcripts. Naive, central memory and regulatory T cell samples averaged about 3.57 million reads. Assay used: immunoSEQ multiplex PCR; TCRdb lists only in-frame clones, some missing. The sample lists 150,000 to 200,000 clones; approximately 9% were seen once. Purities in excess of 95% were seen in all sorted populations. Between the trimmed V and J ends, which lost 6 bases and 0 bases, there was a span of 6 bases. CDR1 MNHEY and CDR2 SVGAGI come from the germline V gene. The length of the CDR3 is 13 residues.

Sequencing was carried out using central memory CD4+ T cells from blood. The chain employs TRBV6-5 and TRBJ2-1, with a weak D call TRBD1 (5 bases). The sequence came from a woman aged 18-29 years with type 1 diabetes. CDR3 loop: CASRQDSYNEQFF. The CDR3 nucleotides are TGTGCCAGCAGACAGGACTCCTACAATGAGCAGTTCTTC.